This TCR beta chain was recorded in a study of cytomegalovirus exposure and HLA in healthy donors. CDR3 size: 14 residues. Germline CDR1 is MNHNS and CDR2 is SASEGT. J was trimmed by 2 bases and V by 6 bases; bases with no gene match: 4. Concerning this clone itself: Its target is unknown.

General study points: According to a later analysis, TCR clusters from the first cohort tended to co-occur in the 110 or so validation repertoires.

TCRdb's copy holds only in-frame clones and misses some; the assay was immunoSEQ multiplex PCR. Altogether 90,000 to 140,000 clones are present, 86% being singletons, with the ten largest covering 4% to 4.5%. The chain links TRBV6-1 to TRBJ2-3; TRBD2 agrees at 8 bases. The source is a young woman in good health and CMV-seropositive. Sequencing used PBMCs. CDR3 residues: CASSLAGITDTQYF. In DNA form, the CDR3 reads TGTGCCAGCAGCTTAGCGGGGATCACAGATACGCAGTATTTT.